This T cell receptor (beta chain) was documented in a study of blood T cells in healthy people across ages. Regarding the study as a whole: Researchers report that TCR beta diversity correlated strongly with naive T cell percentage. Diversity was higher, and naive CD4+ cells more numerous, in long-lived donors than in aged donors.

Germline V gene lookup returns CDR1 DFQATT and CDR2 SNEGSKA (reference sequence). CDR3 length equals 15 residues. It was with a sample-barcoded 5' primer and a J-beta primer mix that a second PCR of roughly 7 to 12 cycles was run. Each CDR3 protein is one row after TCRdb ran MiXCR on the 5' RACE reads. The sample includes around 690,000 distinct CDR3 sequences, 45% to 65% seen only once; the top ten take about two fifths. Notes on this clonotype: Its antigen remains unidentified.

This chain uses TRBV20-1 with TRBJ2-1; the match to TRBD2 covers 8 bases. The DNA end is more similar to TRBJ2-7, so the J call may be wrong. This TCR was recovered from a man in his sixties in good health. The sample consisted of blood. CDR3 sequence reads: CSARDRGGLRNEQYF. The CDR3 DNA is TGCAGTGCTAGAGATCGGGGGGGGCTGAGAAATGAGCAGTACTTC.